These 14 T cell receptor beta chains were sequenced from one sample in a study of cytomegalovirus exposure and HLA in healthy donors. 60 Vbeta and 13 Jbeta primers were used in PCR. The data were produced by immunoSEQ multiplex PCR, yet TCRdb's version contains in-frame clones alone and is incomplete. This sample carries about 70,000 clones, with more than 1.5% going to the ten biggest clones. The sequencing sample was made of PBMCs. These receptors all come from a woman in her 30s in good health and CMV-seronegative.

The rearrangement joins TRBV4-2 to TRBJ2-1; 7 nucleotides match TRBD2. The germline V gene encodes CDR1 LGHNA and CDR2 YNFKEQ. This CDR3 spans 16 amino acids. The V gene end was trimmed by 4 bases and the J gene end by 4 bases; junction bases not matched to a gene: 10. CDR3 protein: CASSPLLKRGYNEQFF. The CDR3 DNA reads TGTGCCAGCAGCCCTCTACTGAAGCGGGGATACAATGAGCAGTTCTTC.

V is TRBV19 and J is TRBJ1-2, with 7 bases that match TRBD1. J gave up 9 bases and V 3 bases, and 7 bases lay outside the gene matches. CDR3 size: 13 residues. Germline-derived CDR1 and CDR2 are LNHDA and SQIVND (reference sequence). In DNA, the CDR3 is TGTGCCAGTAGTATCGGGGAGACAGGGAGCTACACCTTC. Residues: CASSIGETGSYTF.

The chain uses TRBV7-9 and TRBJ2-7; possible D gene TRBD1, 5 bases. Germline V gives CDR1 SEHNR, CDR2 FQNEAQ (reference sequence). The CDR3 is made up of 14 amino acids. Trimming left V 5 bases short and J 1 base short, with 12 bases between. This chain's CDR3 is CASSPGLQSYEQYF. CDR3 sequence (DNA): TGTGCCAGCAGCCCAGGGCTGCAGTCCTACGAGCAGTACTTC.

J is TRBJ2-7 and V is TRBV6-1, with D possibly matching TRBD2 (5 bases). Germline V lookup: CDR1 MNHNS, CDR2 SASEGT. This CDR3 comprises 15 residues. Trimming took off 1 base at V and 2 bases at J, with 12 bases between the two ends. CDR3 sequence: CASSEESGPAYEQYF. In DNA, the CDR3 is TGTGCCAGCAGTGAAGAGAGCGGTCCCGCCTACGAGCAGTACTTC.

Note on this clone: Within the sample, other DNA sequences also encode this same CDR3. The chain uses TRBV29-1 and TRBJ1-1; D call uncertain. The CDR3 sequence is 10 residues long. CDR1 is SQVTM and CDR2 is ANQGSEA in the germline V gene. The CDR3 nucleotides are TGCACCTCCCGCGACACTGAAGCTTTCTTT. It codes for CTSRDTEAFF.

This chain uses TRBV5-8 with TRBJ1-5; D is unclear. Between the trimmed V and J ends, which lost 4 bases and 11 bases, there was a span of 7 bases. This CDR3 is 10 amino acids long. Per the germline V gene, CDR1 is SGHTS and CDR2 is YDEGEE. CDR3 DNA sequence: TGTGCCAGCAGCAAAGCGACCCAGCATTTT. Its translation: CASSKATQHF.

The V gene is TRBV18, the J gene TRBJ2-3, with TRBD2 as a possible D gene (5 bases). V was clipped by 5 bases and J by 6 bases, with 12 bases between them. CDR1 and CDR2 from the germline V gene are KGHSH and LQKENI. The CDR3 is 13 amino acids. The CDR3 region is CASSDSGGDTQYF. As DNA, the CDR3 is TGTGCCAGCTCAGATTCAGGAGGCGATACGCAGTATTTT.

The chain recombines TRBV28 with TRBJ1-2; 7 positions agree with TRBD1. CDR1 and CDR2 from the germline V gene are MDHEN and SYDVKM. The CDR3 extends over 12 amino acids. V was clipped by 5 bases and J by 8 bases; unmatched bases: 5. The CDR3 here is CASSTGVGGYTF. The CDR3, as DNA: TGTGCCAGCAGTACAGGGGTTGGAGGCTACACCTTC.

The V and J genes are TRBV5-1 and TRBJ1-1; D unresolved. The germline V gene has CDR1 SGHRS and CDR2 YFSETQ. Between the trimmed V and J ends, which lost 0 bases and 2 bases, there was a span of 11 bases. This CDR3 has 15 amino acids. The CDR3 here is CASSLAAGANTEAFF. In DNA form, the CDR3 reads TGCGCCAGCAGCTTGGCGGCGGGAGCAAACACTGAAGCTTTCTTT.

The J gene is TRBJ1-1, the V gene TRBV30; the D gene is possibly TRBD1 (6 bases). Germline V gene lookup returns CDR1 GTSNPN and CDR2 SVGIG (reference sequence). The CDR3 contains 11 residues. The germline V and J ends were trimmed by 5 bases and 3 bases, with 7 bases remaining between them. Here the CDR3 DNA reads TGTGCCTGGCACAGGGACACTGAAGCTTTCTTT. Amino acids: CAWHRDTEAFF. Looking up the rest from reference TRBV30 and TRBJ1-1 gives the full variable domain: SQTIHQWPATLVQPVGSPLSLECTVEGTSNPNLYWYRQAAGRGLQLLFYSVGIGQISSEVPQNLSASRPQDRQFILSSKKLLLSDSGFYLCAWHRDTEAFFGQGTRLTVV.

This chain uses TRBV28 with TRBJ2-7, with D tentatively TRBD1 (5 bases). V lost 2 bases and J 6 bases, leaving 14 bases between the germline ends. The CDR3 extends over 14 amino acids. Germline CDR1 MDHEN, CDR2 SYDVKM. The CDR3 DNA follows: TGTGCCAGCAGTTTACAGGGTCGTGTTGTCGAGCAGTACTTC. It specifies CASSLQGRVVEQYF.

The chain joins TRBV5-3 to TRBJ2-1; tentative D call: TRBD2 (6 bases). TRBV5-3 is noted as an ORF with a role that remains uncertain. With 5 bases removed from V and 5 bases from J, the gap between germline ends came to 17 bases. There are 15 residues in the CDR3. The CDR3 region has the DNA TGTGCCAGAAGTATGAACGGGAGCGGTAACAATGAGCAGTTCTTC. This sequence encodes CARSMNGSGNNEQFF.

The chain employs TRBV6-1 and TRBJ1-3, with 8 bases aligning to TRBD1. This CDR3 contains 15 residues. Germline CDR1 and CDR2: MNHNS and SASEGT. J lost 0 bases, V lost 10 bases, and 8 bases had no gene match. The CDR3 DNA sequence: TGTGCCACTCGGACAGGGACGAGCTCTGGAAACACCATATATTTT. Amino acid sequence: CATRTGTSSGNTIYF.

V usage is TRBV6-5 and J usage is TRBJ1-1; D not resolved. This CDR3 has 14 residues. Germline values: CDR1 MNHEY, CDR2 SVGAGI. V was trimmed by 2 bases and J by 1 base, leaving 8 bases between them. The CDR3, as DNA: TGTGCCAGCAGTTACGGAGGCAAGAACACTGAAGCTTTCTTT. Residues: CASSYGGKNTEAFF.